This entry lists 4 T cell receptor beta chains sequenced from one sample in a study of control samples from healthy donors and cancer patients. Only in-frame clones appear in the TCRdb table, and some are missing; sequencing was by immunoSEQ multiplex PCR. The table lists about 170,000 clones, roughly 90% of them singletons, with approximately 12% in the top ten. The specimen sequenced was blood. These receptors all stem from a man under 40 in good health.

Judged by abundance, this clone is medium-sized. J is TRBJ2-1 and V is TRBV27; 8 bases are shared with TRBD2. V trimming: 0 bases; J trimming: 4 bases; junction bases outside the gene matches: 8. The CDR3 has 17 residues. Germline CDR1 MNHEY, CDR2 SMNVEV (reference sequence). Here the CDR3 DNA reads TGTGCCAGCAGTTTATCTTTAGCGGGAATAGGGTACAATGAGCAGTTCTTC. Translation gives CASSLSLAGIGYNEQFF.

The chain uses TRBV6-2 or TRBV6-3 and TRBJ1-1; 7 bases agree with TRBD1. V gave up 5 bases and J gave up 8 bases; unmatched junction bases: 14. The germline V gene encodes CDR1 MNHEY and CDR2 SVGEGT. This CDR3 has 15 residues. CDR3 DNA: TGTGCCAGCAGTCGACCAGGGGGTTTAGGATCCGAAGCTTTCTTT. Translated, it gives CASSRPGGLGSEAFF.

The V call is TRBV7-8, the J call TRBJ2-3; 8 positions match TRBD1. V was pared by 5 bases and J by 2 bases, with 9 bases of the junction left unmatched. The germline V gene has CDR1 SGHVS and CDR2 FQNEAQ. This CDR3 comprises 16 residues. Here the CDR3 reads CASSIQVRGLTDTQYF. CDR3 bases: TGTGCCAGCAGCATCCAAGTCAGGGGGCTCACAGATACGCAGTATTTT.

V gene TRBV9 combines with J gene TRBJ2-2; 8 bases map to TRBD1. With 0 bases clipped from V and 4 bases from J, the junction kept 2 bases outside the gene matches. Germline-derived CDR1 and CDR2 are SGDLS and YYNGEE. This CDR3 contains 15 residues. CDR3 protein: CASSVATGGTGELFF. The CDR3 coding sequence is TGTGCCAGCAGCGTAGCTACAGGGGGCACCGGGGAGCTGTTTTTT. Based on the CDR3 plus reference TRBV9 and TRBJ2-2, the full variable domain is DSGVTQTPKHLITATGQRVTLRCSPRSGDLSVYWYQQSLDQGLQFLIQYYNGEERAKGNILERFSAQQFPDLHSELNLSSLELGDSALYFCASSVATGGTGELFFGEGSRLTVL.